Below, 16 T cell receptor beta chains from the same sample are listed, as sequenced in a study of T cells in Graves' hyperthyroidism and ophthalmopathy. The investigators amplified TCR beta CDR3 regions from RNA transcripts. HTBI primers drove first-round RT-PCR of the TCR CDR3. TCRdb recomputed calls from the multiplex PCR reads with MiXCR, one row per CDR3 protein. The repertoire holds about 600,000 distinct CDR3 sequences, 16% seen once, with 2.5% to 4% in the top ten. The specimen was blood. The receptors come from a woman in her 40s with Graves' ophthalmopathy.

In its sample, this clonotype was seen many times. In nucleotides, the CDR3 is TGTGCCAGCAGTTTTGGGGCCTGGGAGACCCAGTACTTC. It translates to CASSFGAWETQYF. The chain uses TRBV27 and TRBJ2-5; maybe TRBD1 (5 bases). The V gene lost 3 bases and the J gene lost 5 bases, with 10 bases spanning the gap. Germline values: CDR1 MNHEY, CDR2 SMNVEV (reference sequence). This CDR3 is built from 13 residues.

Note on this clonotype: A much more abundant neighbour one base away suggests this may be a read error. The chain is built from TRBV20-1 and TRBJ2-1; possible D gene TRBD2, 6 bases. Trimming took off 1 base at V and 5 bases at J, with 18 bases between the two ends. The germline V gene has CDR1 DFQATT and CDR2 SNEGSKA (reference sequence). The CDR3 is 16 amino acids. The CDR3, as DNA: TGCAGTGCTAGAGGAGACAGCGGGCTTTCGGACAATGAGCAGTTCTTC. Translation: CSARGDSGLSDNEQFF.

The DNA of the CDR3 is TGTGCCTGGGGCCAGGGGGGGGCTGGCTACACCTTC. It is translated as CAWGQGGAGYTF. The J gene is TRBJ1-2, the V gene TRBV30, with 7 positions matching TRBD1. CDR3 length: 12 amino acids. CDR1 GTSNPN and CDR2 SVGIG come from the germline V gene (reference sequence). The junction had 7 bases not matched to a gene; V was cut back by 5 bases and J by 7 bases.

Details on this clonotype: At one end, the junction sequence differs from germline, possibly due to a read error. This rearrangement joins TRBV11-3 to TRBJ1-6; D gene uncertain. The length of the CDR3 is 15 residues. Germline CDR1 SGHNT, CDR2 YENEEA. The CDR3, as DNA: TGTGCCAGCAGCTTAGGACGGACCTATAATTCACCCCCCCACTTT. It is translated as CASSLGRTYNSPPHF. Full variable domain (outside the CDR3, taken from reference TRBV11-3 and TRBJ1-6): EAGVVQSPRYKIIEKKQPVAFWCNPISGHNTLYWYLQNLGQGPELLIRYENEEAVDDSQLPKDRFSAERLKGVDSTLKIQPAELGDSAVYLCASSLGRTYNSPPHFGNGTRLTVT.

This clonotype was recorded many times. This chain links TRBV3-1 with TRBJ1-1; the D is unclear. The CDR3 contains 13 residues. With 1 base removed from V and 8 bases from J, the gap between germline ends came to 11 bases. Germline CDR1 and CDR2: LGHDT and YNNKEL (reference sequence). The chain's CDR3 is CASSQGGLAEAFF. The DNA of the CDR3 is TGTGCCAGCAGCCAAGGGGGTTTAGCGGAAGCTTTCTTT.

This clonotype was seen more than once but under ten times. A much larger clonotype is one base distant, so this may be a read error. This chain links TRBV7-3 with TRBJ2-3, with TRBD2 as a possible D gene (5 bases). CDR3 size: 16 residues. The germline V gene encodes CDR1 SGHTA and CDR2 FQGTGA. Trimming left V 0 bases short and J 5 bases short, with 15 bases between. CDR3 in DNA: TGTGCCAGCAGCTTAACCTGTGCGGGTGGGCAAGATACGCAGTATTTT. Its protein product is CASSLTCAGGQDTQYF.

V and J are TRBV29-1 and TRBJ1-2, with a weak D call TRBD1 (5 bases). The V end was cut by 3 bases, the J end by 2 bases, with 13 bases between. Germline V CDR1 and CDR2: SQVTM, ANQGSEA. This CDR3 is 14 amino acids long. CDR3 sequence reads: CSVEPGGRNYGYTF. The CDR3 DNA is TGCAGCGTTGAGCCGGGGGGGAGGAACTATGGCTACACCTTC.

The table lists this clonotype with a few counts. This chain uses TRBV19 with TRBJ2-1; D gene uncertain. V shed 7 bases and J shed 6 bases, with 13 bases lying between them. Germline V CDR1 and CDR2: LNHDA, SQIVND (reference sequence). The CDR3 contains 13 residues. CDR3 region: CASTSTGTNEQFF. Here the CDR3 DNA reads TGTGCCAGTACCAGTACGGGTACCAATGAGCAGTTCTTC.

V gene TRBV7-9 combines with J gene TRBJ2-3; 9 bases agree with TRBD2. The CDR3 runs 18 residues. From germline, CDR1 is SEHNR and CDR2 FQNEAQ (reference sequence). The trim removed 4 bases at V and 3 bases at J, leaving 14 bases unmatched. CDR3 loop: CASSSWLGAGGTTDTQYF. CDR3 nucleotides: TGTGCCAGCAGCTCCTGGCTGGGAGCGGGGGGAACGACAGATACGCAGTATTTT. Full variable domain (remainder filled in from reference TRBV7-9 and TRBJ2-3): DTGVSQNPRHKITKRGQNVTFRCDPISEHNRLYWYRQTLGQGPEFLTYFQNEAQLEKSRLLSDRFSAERPKGSFSTLEIQRTEQGDSAMYLCASSSWLGAGGTTDTQYFGPGTRLTVL.

This clonotype was seen ten or more times. This chain links TRBV11-1 with TRBJ2-5; perhaps D is TRBD1 or TRBD2 (6 bases each). Germline values: CDR1 SGHAT, CDR2 FQDESV (reference sequence). V dropped 5 bases and J dropped 3 bases, with 16 bases sitting between them. The CDR3 runs to 15 residues. CDR3 residues: CASSLSSGAKETQYF. The CDR3 coding sequence is TGTGCCAGCAGCCTATCCTCGGGGGCTAAAGAGACCCAGTACTTC.

The V call is TRBV3-1, the J call TRBJ1-2, with TRBD1 identical over 9 bases. The length of the CDR3 is 17 residues. The junction had 14 bases not matched to a gene; V was cut back by 5 bases and J by 4 bases. Per germline, CDR1 LGHDT and CDR2 YNNKEL (reference sequence). CDR3 protein: CASSSRDRVLGGYGYTF. The CDR3 DNA is TGTGCCAGCAGCTCCCGGGACAGGGTCCTAGGCGGCTATGGCTACACCTTC.

This clonotype appeared many times. J is TRBJ2-5 and V is TRBV11-2; no definite D call. The CDR3 extends over 14 amino acids. Germline V gene lookup returns CDR1 SGHAT and CDR2 FQNNGV. Trimming cost V 3 bases and J 1 base, with 9 bases left between them. The CDR3 DNA is TGTGCCAGCAGCTTGTTGCTGCTCCAAGAGACCCAGTACTTC. It codes for CASSLLLLQETQYF.

CDR3 nucleotide sequence: TGCAGTGCTCGCGCGGGACTAGCGGGGGAGAAGGCAGATACGCAGTATTTT. Translation gives CSARAGLAGEKADTQYF. The chain links TRBV20-1 to TRBJ2-3; the match to TRBD2 covers 14 bases. CDR3 length: 17 residues. Per the germline V gene, CDR1 is DFQATT and CDR2 is SNEGSKA (reference sequence). Trimming at V came to 5 bases and at J to 4 bases, leaving 11 bases not matched to a gene.

As concerns this clonotype: It may be a read error: a sequence one base away is much more abundant. The conserved final phenylalanine or tryptophan is absent from the CDR3, which likely points to a read error. V and J are TRBV6-2 or TRBV6-3 and TRBJ1-1, with 9 positions matching TRBD1. The CDR3 contains 16 residues. From germline, CDR1 is MNHEY and CDR2 SVGEGT. V gave up 6 bases and J gave up 4 bases; unmatched junction bases: 12. CDR3 sequence: CASRNHEDRGFTEAFL. CDR3 in DNA: TGTGCCAGCAGAAATCACGAGGACAGGGGTTTCACTGAAGCTTTCCTT.

The chain joins TRBV12-3 or TRBV12-4 to TRBJ1-4, with 7 bases lining up with TRBD1. The CDR3 contains 14 residues. Trimming took 7 bases from V and 8 from J; bases not matched to a gene: 10. Here the CDR3 reads CASTPDRSWEKLFF. The CDR3 bases are TGTGCCAGCACCCCGGACAGGTCGTGGGAAAAACTGTTTTTT.

There are many counts of this clonotype. One end of the junction varies from germline; a read error may be responsible. The rearrangement joins TRBV6-1 to TRBJ1-2; the D gene is possibly TRBD1 (6 bases). Germline V CDR1 and CDR2: MNHNS, SASEGT. The CDR3 length is 14 residues. DNA for the CDR3: TGTGCCAGCACTGAAAGTGGGACAACTATCGGCTACACCTTC. This translates into CASTESGTTIGYTF.